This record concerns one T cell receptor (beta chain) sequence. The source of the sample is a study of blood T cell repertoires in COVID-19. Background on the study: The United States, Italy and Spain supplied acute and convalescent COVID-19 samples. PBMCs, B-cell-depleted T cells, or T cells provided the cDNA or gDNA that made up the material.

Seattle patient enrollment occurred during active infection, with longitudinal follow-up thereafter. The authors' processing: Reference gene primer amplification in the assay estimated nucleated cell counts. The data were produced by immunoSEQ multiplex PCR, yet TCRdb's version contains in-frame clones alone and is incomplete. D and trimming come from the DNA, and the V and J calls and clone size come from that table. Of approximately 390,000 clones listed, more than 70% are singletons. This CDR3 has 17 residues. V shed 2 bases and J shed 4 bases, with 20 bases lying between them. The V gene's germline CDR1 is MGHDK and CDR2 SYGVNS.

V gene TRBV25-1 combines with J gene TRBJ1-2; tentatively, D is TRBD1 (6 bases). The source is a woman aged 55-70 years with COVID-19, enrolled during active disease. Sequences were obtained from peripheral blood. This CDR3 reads CASSEGGQQSLVYGYTF. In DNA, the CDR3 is TGTGCCAGCAGTGAAGGCGGACAGCAATCCCTAGTCTATGGCTACACCTTC.